These 5 T cell receptor beta chains came from one sample sequenced in a study of neoadjuvant nivolumab and ipilimumab in lung cancer. Data came from immunoSEQ multiplex PCR; TCRdb stores just in-frame clones and leaves some out. The sample shows 20,000 to 25,000 clones, 82% of them seen only once. The source was peripheral blood, collected before neoadjuvant nivolumab, alone or with ipilimumab. The source is an adult with non-small cell lung cancer.

In this sample, this clone turned up once. The gene calls are TRBV9 and TRBJ2-7, with D maybe TRBD1 (6 bases). This CDR3 is built from 12 residues. V lost 4 bases and J lost 4, with 9 bases in between. The germline CDR1 and CDR2 sequences are SGDLS and YYNGEE. CDR3 DNA sequence: TGTGCCAGCAGCACCCAGGGGTACGAGCAGTACTTC. Residues: CASSTQGYEQYF.

This clone was seen more than once but under ten times. This chain links TRBV25-1 with TRBJ2-1, with a tentative D call TRBD2 (6 bases). The CDR3 totals 15 residues. The germline V gene has CDR1 MGHDK and CDR2 SYGVNS. V was trimmed by 4 bases and J by 5 bases, leaving 15 bases between them. This CDR3 reads CASSARLGGDNEQFF. In DNA form, the CDR3 reads TGTGCCAGCAGTGCCCGCCTGGGCGGGGACAATGAGCAGTTCTTC.

This chain connects TRBV7-8 to TRBJ1-1, with D possibly matching TRBD1 (5 bases). The CDR3 has 14 amino acids. Germline values: CDR1 SGHVS, CDR2 FQNEAQ. Trimming removed 3 bases at V and 1 base at J, with 9 bases between. Here the CDR3 DNA reads TGTGCCAGCAGCTTCTCGGGGGGGAACACTGAAGCTTTCTTT. The encoded protein is CASSFSGGNTEAFF.

V is TRBV19 and J is TRBJ2-1; 7 nucleotides match TRBD2. This CDR3 region has 15 residues. J was trimmed by 4 bases and V by 0 bases; bases with no gene match: 3. Germline CDR1 and CDR2: LNHDA and SQIVND (reference sequence). The CDR3 reads CASSIEAGPYNEQFF. Written as DNA, the CDR3 is TGTGCCAGTAGTATAGAAGCGGGACCTTACAATGAGCAGTTCTTC. The whole variable domain, filled in from reference TRBV19 and TRBJ2-1, reads DGGITQSPKYLFRKEGQNVTLSCEQNLNHDAMYWYRQDPGQGLRLIYYSQIVNDFQKGDIAEGYSVSREKKESFPLTVTSAQKNPTAFYLCASSIEAGPYNEQFFGPGTRLTVL.

The chain carries TRBV2 and TRBJ2-6; perhaps TRBD1 as D (6 bases). CDR1 and CDR2 from the germline V gene are SNHLY and FYNNEI. The CDR3 covers 14 residues. Trimming left V 7 bases short and J 1 base short, with 8 bases between. In nucleotides, the CDR3 is TGTGCCAGCACGCAGGGGTCTGGGGCCAACGTCCTGACTTTC. Encoded protein: CASTQGSGANVLTF.